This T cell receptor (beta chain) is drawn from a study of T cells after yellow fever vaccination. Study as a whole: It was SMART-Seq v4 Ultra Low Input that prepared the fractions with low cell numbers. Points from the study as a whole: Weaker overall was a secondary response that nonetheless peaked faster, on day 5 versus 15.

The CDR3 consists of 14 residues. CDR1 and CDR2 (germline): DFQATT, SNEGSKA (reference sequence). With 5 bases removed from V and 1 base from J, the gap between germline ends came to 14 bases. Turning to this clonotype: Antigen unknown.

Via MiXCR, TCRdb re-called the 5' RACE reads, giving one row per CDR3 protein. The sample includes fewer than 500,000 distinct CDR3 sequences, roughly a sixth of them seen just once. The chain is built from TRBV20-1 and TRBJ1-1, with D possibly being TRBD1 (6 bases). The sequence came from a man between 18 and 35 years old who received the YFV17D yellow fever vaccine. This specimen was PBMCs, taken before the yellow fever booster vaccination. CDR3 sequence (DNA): TGCAGTGCTCCCCTGGTGACAGGGAACACTGAAGCTTTCTTT. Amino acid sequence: CSAPLVTGNTEAFF.